A selection of T cell receptor beta chains follows, all from one sample in a study of T-cell reconstitution after alpha-beta-depleted transplantation in children. TCRdb fed the PCR reads into MiXCR, producing one record per CDR3 protein. The sample consists of roughly 200,000 distinct CDR3 sequences, approximately 10% of them appearing once. This specimen was PBMCs, taken before TCRalphabeta/CD19-depleted stem cell transplant. These receptors originate from a child less than two years old with acute myeloid leukemia, due to receive a stem cell transplant. The CDR3 runs from the conserved cysteine through the conserved F or W. Fields, in order: clone size, D gene, J gene, V gene, CDR3 protein, CDR3 DNA. D genes are given only for firm matches. Part of the rows lack a size; the others show once, few, many or a class for expanded clones.

abundance: -; d_gene: TRBD2; j_gene: TRBJ2-7; v_gene: TRBV7-9; CDR3aa: CASSLASSGTTYEQYF; CDR3nt: TGTGCCAGCAGCTTAGCGTCTAGCGGGACTACATACGAGCAGTACTTC
abundance: many; d_gene: -; j_gene: TRBJ2-3; v_gene: TRBV12-5; CDR3aa: CASGSFGMRQYF; CDR3nt: TGTGCTAGTGGTTCATTTGGGATGAGGCAGTATTTT
abundance: many; d_gene: -; j_gene: TRBJ1-3; v_gene: TRBV20-1; CDR3aa: CSARSPDSGNTIYF; CDR3nt: TGCAGTGCTAGATCCCCCGACTCTGGAAACACCATATATTTT
abundance: many; d_gene: -; j_gene: TRBJ2-7; v_gene: TRBV5-1; CDR3aa: CASRSQDSSYEQYF; CDR3nt: TGCGCCAGCAGGAGTCAGGATAGCTCCTACGAGCAGTACTTC
abundance: many; d_gene: -; j_gene: TRBJ1-5; v_gene: TRBV10-3; CDR3aa: CAISEYRSNQPQHF; CDR3nt: TGTGCCATCAGTGAATACAGGAGCAATCAGCCCCAGCATTTT
abundance: many; d_gene: -; j_gene: TRBJ2-7; v_gene: TRBV5-1; CDR3aa: CASSRGGFSSYEQYF; CDR3nt: TGCGCCAGCAGTCGCGGGGGCTTTTCCTCCTACGAGCAGTACTTC
abundance: many; d_gene: -; j_gene: TRBJ1-5; v_gene: TRBV18; CDR3aa: CASSPAGLGSNQPQHF; CDR3nt: TGTGCCAGCTCACCAGCGGGGCTCGGTAGCAATCAGCCCCAGCATTTT
abundance: many; d_gene: -; j_gene: TRBJ2-3; v_gene: TRBV28; CDR3aa: CASSTPRLSTDTQYF; CDR3nt: TGTGCCAGCAGTACCCCGCGACTCTCGACAGATACGCAGTATTTT
abundance: many; d_gene: TRBD2; j_gene: TRBJ2-7; v_gene: TRBV28; CDR3aa: CASRSLAGGSYEQYF; CDR3nt: TGTGCCAGCAGATCTCTAGCGGGAGGGTCCTACGAGCAGTACTTC
abundance: many; d_gene: TRBD2; j_gene: TRBJ2-3; v_gene: TRBV20-1; CDR3aa: CSAPTSGRYDTQYF; CDR3nt: TGCAGTGCACCTACTAGCGGGAGGTATGATACGCAGTATTTT
abundance: many; d_gene: TRBD2; j_gene: TRBJ2-2; v_gene: TRBV20-1; CDR3aa: CSATSGRNTGELFF; CDR3nt: TGCAGTGCAACTAGCGGGAGGAACACCGGGGAGCTGTTTTTT
abundance: many; d_gene: -; j_gene: TRBJ2-3; v_gene: TRBV28; CDR3aa: CASRRRGKDTQYF; CDR3nt: TGTGCCAGCCGTAGGAGAGGAAAGGATACGCAGTATTTT
abundance: -; d_gene: -; j_gene: TRBJ2-1; v_gene: TRBV10-2; CDR3aa: CASSNSSYNEQFF; CDR3nt: TGCGCCAGCAGTAATAGCTCCTACAATGAGCAGTTCTTC
abundance: many; d_gene: -; j_gene: TRBJ2-1; v_gene: TRBV11-2; CDR3aa: CASSSRDSYNEQFF; CDR3nt: TGTGCCAGCAGCTCCCGGGACTCGTACAATGAGCAGTTCTTC
abundance: many; d_gene: -; j_gene: TRBJ1-4; v_gene: TRBV12-3/TRBV12-4; CDR3aa: CASSPWTNEKLFF; CDR3nt: TGTGCCAGCAGTCCCTGGACTAATGAAAAACTGTTTTTT
abundance: many; d_gene: TRBD2; j_gene: TRBJ2-1; v_gene: TRBV20-1; CDR3aa: CSAGTSGKNEQFF; CDR3nt: TGCAGTGCTGGGACTAGCGGGAAAAATGAGCAGTTCTTC
abundance: few; d_gene: TRBD1; j_gene: TRBJ1-5; v_gene: TRBV12-3/TRBV12-4; CDR3aa: CACSPQLAWTGPVQPQHF; CDR3nt: TGTGCCTGCAGTCCTCAACTCGCGTGGACAGGGCCAGTTCAGCCCCAGCATTTT
abundance: many; d_gene: -; j_gene: TRBJ1-2; v_gene: TRBV7-9; CDR3aa: CASTQSGYGYTF; CDR3nt: TGTGCCAGCACCCAATCGGGGTATGGCTACACCTTC
abundance: many; d_gene: -; j_gene: TRBJ1-5; v_gene: TRBV7-2; CDR3aa: CASTYRAGQPQHF; CDR3nt: TGTGCCAGCACCTACAGGGCGGGGCAGCCCCAGCATTTT
abundance: many; d_gene: -; j_gene: TRBJ2-7; v_gene: TRBV29-1; CDR3aa: CSVGTIQGGEQYF; CDR3nt: TGCAGCGTTGGAACCATCCAGGGTGGCGAGCAGTACTTC
abundance: -; d_gene: -; j_gene: TRBJ2-1; v_gene: TRBV20-1; CDR3aa: CSARRTEGWNEQFF; CDR3nt: TGCAGTGCTAGAAGGACAGAAGGATGGAATGAGCAGTTCTTC
abundance: many; d_gene: -; j_gene: TRBJ2-1; v_gene: TRBV20-1; CDR3aa: CSGINPYNEQFF; CDR3nt: TGCAGTGGTATCAACCCCTACAATGAGCAGTTCTTC
abundance: few; d_gene: TRBD2; j_gene: TRBJ2-5; v_gene: TRBV6-4; CDR3aa: CASSVSGGALQETQYF; CDR3nt: TGTGCCAGCAGTGTTAGCGGGGGAGCCTTACAAGAGACCCAGTACTTC
abundance: many; d_gene: TRBD2; j_gene: TRBJ2-7; v_gene: TRBV4-2; CDR3aa: CASRSGTSSVYEQYF; CDR3nt: TGTGCCAGCAGGTCCGGGACTAGTTCAGTCTACGAGCAGTACTTC
abundance: many; d_gene: -; j_gene: TRBJ2-1; v_gene: TRBV5-1; CDR3aa: CASSSTRGYEQFF; CDR3nt: TGCGCCAGCAGCTCTACGAGGGGTTATGAGCAGTTCTTC
abundance: many; d_gene: TRBD2; j_gene: TRBJ2-2; v_gene: TRBV5-1; CDR3aa: CASSLTSGIGTGELFF; CDR3nt: TGCGCCAGCAGCTTGACTAGCGGGATTGGTACCGGGGAGCTGTTTTTT
abundance: many; d_gene: -; j_gene: TRBJ1-5; v_gene: TRBV2; CDR3aa: CASSEGDQPQHF; CDR3nt: TGTGCCAGCAGTGAAGGGGATCAGCCCCAGCATTTT
abundance: many; d_gene: TRBD2; j_gene: TRBJ2-1; v_gene: TRBV5-1; CDR3aa: CASSFRLASYNEQFF; CDR3nt: TGCGCCAGCAGCTTCCGACTAGCCTCCTACAATGAGCAGTTCTTC